This T cell receptor beta chain was recovered during a study of CD8+ T cells in alopecia areata. Study at large: Dosing spanned 6 to 18 months on tofacitinib, then 6 months off drug.

The V gene's germline CDR1 is ENHRY and CDR2 SYGVKD. V shed 10 bases and J 5 bases; nucleotides not matched to a gene: 6. The CDR3 has 13 amino acids. Study results and limitations: It was lesional scalp, especially alopecia totalis/universalis, that showed higher clonality than normal scalp. In patients, TCRs were shared less clearly than in mice, and HLA may possibly be involved.

In regard to this clone: The antigen is unknown.

Reverse transcription of extracted RNA yielded cDNA, which provided the sequencing template. Here immunoSEQ multiplex PCR was the method, and the copy in TCRdb shows in-frame clones only, minus some. The table lists about 120,000 clones, almost 50% of them singletons. J is TRBJ1-5 and V is TRBV10-3; 9 bases line up with TRBD1. This material consisted of CD8+ T cells sorted from blood, taken at week 0. The clonotype comes from a human donor with alopecia areata. CDR3 sequence (DNA): TGTGCCACCTGGGGACAGGGCGATCAGCCCCAGCATTTT. Amino acid sequence: CATWGQGDQPQHF.